These T cell receptor beta chains were read from a single sample in a study of blood T cell repertoires in COVID-19. Repertoires were generated with immunoSEQ multiplex PCR, while TCRdb's copy carries only in-frame clones and drops some. Altogether tens of thousands of clones are present, roughly 80% being singletons, with the ten largest covering over 15%. Sequenced: peripheral blood. Source of these receptors: a human donor in a cohort sampled during active COVID-19. CDR3s include the opening cysteine and the closing phenylalanine or tryptophan. A D gene is named only where the DNA matches it firmly. Size values are once, few and many counts, or a class for expanded clones, and some rows have none.

d_call: TRBD2
v_call: TRBV19
j_call: TRBJ2-6
clone_size: .
cdr3_aa: CASTPRGGRGSGANVLTF
cdr3_nt: TGTGCCAGTACCCCCAGGGGCGGGAGGGGCTCTGGGGCCAACGTCCTGACTTTC

d_call: .
v_call: TRBV10-2
j_call: TRBJ1-5
clone_size: .
cdr3_aa: CASSKAGSNQPQHF
cdr3_nt: TGCGCCAGCAGTAAGGCGGGAAGCAATCAGCCCCAGCATTTT

d_call: .
v_call: TRBV9
j_call: TRBJ2-1
clone_size: .
cdr3_aa: CASSVALGGINEQFF
cdr3_nt: TGTGCCAGCAGCGTAGCCTTGGGCGGGATCAATGAGCAGTTCTTC

d_call: .
v_call: TRBV29-1
j_call: TRBJ1-1
clone_size: few
cdr3_aa: CSARTGMNTEAFF
cdr3_nt: TGCAGCGCCCGGACGGGAATGAACACTGAAGCTTTCTTT

d_call: .
v_call: TRBV21-1
j_call: TRBJ1-4
clone_size: .
cdr3_aa: CASSKVDRGGGDEKLFF
cdr3_nt: TGTGCCAGCAGCAAAGTGGACAGGGGAGGTGGGGATGAAAAACTGTTTTTT

d_call: .
v_call: TRBV2
j_call: TRBJ1-2
clone_size: .
cdr3_aa: CASSLGHPGDYGYTF
cdr3_nt: TGTGCCAGCAGTCTGGGACACCCAGGGGACTATGGCTACACCTTC

d_call: TRBD1
v_call: TRBV19
j_call: TRBJ1-2
clone_size: once
cdr3_aa: CASAPRDRVIYGYTF
cdr3_nt: TGTGCCAGCGCCCCTAGGGACAGGGTTATCTATGGCTACACCTTC

d_call: TRBD1
v_call: TRBV10-3
j_call: TRBJ1-2
clone_size: few
cdr3_aa: CAISERTGANLANYGYTF
cdr3_nt: TGTGCCATCAGTGAGAGGACAGGGGCGAACCTCGCTAACTATGGCTACACCTTC

d_call: .
v_call: TRBV11-2
j_call: TRBJ2-7
clone_size: .
cdr3_aa: CASSPRGRDDSTYEQYF
cdr3_nt: TGTGCCAGCAGCCCCCGGGGGAGAGATGACTCCACCTACGAGCAGTACTTC

d_call: .
v_call: TRBV18
j_call: TRBJ1-1
clone_size: few
cdr3_aa: CASSPLSNTEAFF
cdr3_nt: TGTGCCAGCTCACCGTTATCGAACACTGAAGCTTTCTTT

d_call: TRBD2
v_call: TRBV20-1
j_call: TRBJ2-7
clone_size: .
cdr3_aa: CSASDSGRSYEQYF
cdr3_nt: TGCAGTGCTAGTGATAGCGGGAGGTCGTACGAGCAGTACTTC

d_call: TRBD2
v_call: TRBV18
j_call: TRBJ2-1
clone_size: .
cdr3_aa: CASGLAGGADEQFF
cdr3_nt: TGTGCCAGCGGACTAGCGGGAGGAGCCGATGAGCAGTTCTTC

d_call: .
v_call: TRBV27
j_call: TRBJ1-5
clone_size: .
cdr3_aa: CASRGSWNQPQHF
cdr3_nt: TGTGCCAGCAGGGGGAGTTGGAATCAGCCCCAGCATTTT

d_call: .
v_call: TRBV19
j_call: TRBJ1-2
clone_size: few
cdr3_aa: CAAVGRANYGYTF
cdr3_nt: TGTGCCGCAGTAGGGAGAGCTAACTATGGCTACACCTTC

d_call: .
v_call: TRBV18
j_call: TRBJ1-4
clone_size: .
cdr3_aa: CASSPLQGRGQKLFF
cdr3_nt: TGTGCCAGCTCACCACTCCAGGGGAGGGGACAAAAACTGTTTTTT

d_call: TRBD1
v_call: TRBV24-1
j_call: TRBJ1-5
clone_size: .
cdr3_aa: CATYDRANQPQHF
cdr3_nt: TGTGCCACCTACGACAGGGCCAATCAGCCCCAGCATTTT

d_call: .
v_call: TRBV4-2
j_call: TRBJ1-1
clone_size: .
cdr3_aa: CASSQVEGGVNTEAFF
cdr3_nt: TGTGCCAGCAGCCAAGTCGAGGGGGGGGTAAACACTGAAGCTTTCTTT

d_call: .
v_call: TRBV29-1
j_call: TRBJ1-1
clone_size: .
cdr3_aa: CSVEVSSRSEAFF
cdr3_nt: TGCAGCGTTGAGGTCAGTTCCAGGTCGGAAGCTTTCTTT

d_call: TRBD2
v_call: TRBV27
j_call: TRBJ2-7
clone_size: .
cdr3_aa: CASSLSAGTSGLYEQYF
cdr3_nt: TGTGCCAGCAGTTTATCGGCCGGGACTAGCGGGCTATACGAGCAGTACTTC

d_call: .
v_call: TRBV5-5
j_call: TRBJ2-7
clone_size: .
cdr3_aa: CASSLDRSYEQYF
cdr3_nt: TGTGCCAGCAGCCTTGACAGGTCCTACGAGCAGTACTTC

d_call: TRBD2
v_call: TRBV20-1
j_call: TRBJ2-7
clone_size: .
cdr3_aa: CSASYPLAGGHEQYF
cdr3_nt: TGCAGTGCTAGTTATCCGCTAGCGGGAGGTCACGAGCAGTACTTC

d_call: TRBD1
v_call: TRBV6-1
j_call: TRBJ1-4
clone_size: .
cdr3_aa: CASSDRGLREKLFF
cdr3_nt: TGTGCCAGCAGTGACAGGGGGCTACGGGAAAAACTGTTTTTT

d_call: .
v_call: TRBV5-1
j_call: TRBJ2-4
clone_size: .
cdr3_aa: CASSRQDGAKNIQYF
cdr3_nt: TGCGCCAGCAGCAGACAGGACGGAGCCAAAAACATTCAGTACTTC

d_call: TRBD1
v_call: TRBV7-9
j_call: TRBJ1-2
clone_size: .
cdr3_aa: CASTTDRSTLYGYTF
cdr3_nt: TGTGCCAGCACCACGGACAGGTCCACCCTCTATGGCTACACCTTC

d_call: TRBD2
v_call: TRBV4-1
j_call: TRBJ2-6
clone_size: .
cdr3_aa: CASSPPQTARGISGANVLTF
cdr3_nt: TGCGCCAGCAGCCCGCCCCAAACCGCGCGGGGGATCTCTGGGGCCAACGTCCTGACTTTC

d_call: .
v_call: TRBV6-5
j_call: TRBJ1-5
clone_size: .
cdr3_aa: CASSTTTNQPQHF
cdr3_nt: TGTGCCAGCAGTACAACCACCAATCAGCCCCAGCATTTT

d_call: TRBD2
v_call: TRBV28
j_call: TRBJ2-1
clone_size: once
cdr3_aa: CASSLRLAGNEQFF
cdr3_nt: TGTGCCAGCAGTTTAAGACTAGCGGGCAATGAGCAGTTCTTC

d_call: .
v_call: TRBV4-1
j_call: TRBJ2-1
clone_size: .
cdr3_aa: CASSQSRTGTYNEQFF
cdr3_nt: TGCGCCAGCAGCCAATCCCGGACGGGAACCTACAATGAGCAGTTCTTC

d_call: .
v_call: TRBV3-1/TRBV3-2
j_call: TRBJ1-3
clone_size: .
cdr3_aa: CASSPRGGNTIYF
cdr3_nt: TGTGCCAGCAGCCCCCGGGGGGGAAACACCATATATTTT

d_call: .
v_call: TRBV6-5
j_call: TRBJ2-7
clone_size: once
cdr3_aa: CASRQGHYEQYF
cdr3_nt: TGTGCCAGCCGGCAGGGACACTACGAGCAGTACTTC

d_call: .
v_call: TRBV10-3
j_call: TRBJ1-6
clone_size: .
cdr3_aa: CAIRGGASNSPLHF
cdr3_nt: TGTGCCATCAGGGGGGGGGCCTCTAATTCACCCCTCCACTTT

d_call: TRBD1
v_call: TRBV28
j_call: TRBJ2-7
clone_size: few
cdr3_aa: CASSFTGDEQYF
cdr3_nt: TGTGCCAGCAGTTTCACAGGGGACGAGCAGTACTTC